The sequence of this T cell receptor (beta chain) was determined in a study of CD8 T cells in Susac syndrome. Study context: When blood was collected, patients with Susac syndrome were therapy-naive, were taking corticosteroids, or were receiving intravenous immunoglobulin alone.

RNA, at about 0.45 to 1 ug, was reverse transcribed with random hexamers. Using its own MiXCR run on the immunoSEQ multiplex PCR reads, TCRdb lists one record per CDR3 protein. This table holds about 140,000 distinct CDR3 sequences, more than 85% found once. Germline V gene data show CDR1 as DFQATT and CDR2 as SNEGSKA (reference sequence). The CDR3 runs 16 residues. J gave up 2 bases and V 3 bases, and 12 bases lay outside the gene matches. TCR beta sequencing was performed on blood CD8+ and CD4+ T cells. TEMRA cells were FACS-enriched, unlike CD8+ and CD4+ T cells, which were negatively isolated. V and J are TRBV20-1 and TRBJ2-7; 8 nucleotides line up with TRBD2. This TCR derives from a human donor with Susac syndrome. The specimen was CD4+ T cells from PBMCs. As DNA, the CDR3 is TGCAGTGCTAGCAGATTGTCTAGCGGGCTCGCCTACGAGCAGTACTTC. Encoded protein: CSASRLSSGLAYEQYF.